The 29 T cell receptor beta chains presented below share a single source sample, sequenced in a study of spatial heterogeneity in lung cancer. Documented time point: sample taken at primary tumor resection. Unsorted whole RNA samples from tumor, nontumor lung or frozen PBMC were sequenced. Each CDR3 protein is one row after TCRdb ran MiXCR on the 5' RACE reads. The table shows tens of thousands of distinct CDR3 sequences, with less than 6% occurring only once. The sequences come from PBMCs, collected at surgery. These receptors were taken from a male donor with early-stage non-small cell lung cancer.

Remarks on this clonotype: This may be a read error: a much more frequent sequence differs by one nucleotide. The CDR3 here is CTSSQDAYRGNNEQFF. CDR3 nucleotides: TGCACCAGCAGCCAAGATGCATATCGAGGAAACAATGAGCAGTTCTTC. The gene calls are TRBV4-3 and TRBJ2-1; no clear D. The CDR3 spans 16 residues. CDR1 is LGHNA and CDR2 is YSLEER in the germline V gene.

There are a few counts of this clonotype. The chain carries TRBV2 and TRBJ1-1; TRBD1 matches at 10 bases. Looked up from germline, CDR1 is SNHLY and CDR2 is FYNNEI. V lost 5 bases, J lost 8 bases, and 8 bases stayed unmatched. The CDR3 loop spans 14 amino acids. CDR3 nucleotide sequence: TGTGCCAGCAGTACAGGACAGGGGGTATGGGAAGCTTTCTTT. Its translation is CASSTGQGVWEAFF.

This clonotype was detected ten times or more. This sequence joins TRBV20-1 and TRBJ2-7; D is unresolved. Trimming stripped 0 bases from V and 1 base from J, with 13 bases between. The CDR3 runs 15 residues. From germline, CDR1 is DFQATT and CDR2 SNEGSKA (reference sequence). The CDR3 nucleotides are TGCAGTGCTAGAGATTTAACCTTGTTATCCTACGAGCAGTACTTC. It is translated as CSARDLTLLSYEQYF.

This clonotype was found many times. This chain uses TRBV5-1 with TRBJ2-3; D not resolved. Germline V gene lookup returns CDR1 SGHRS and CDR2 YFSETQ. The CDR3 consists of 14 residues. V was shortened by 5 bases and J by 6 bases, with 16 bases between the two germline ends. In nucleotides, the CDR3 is TGCGCCAGCAGTATACAGTTCTCCAAGGATACGCAGTATTTT. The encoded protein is CASSIQFSKDTQYF.

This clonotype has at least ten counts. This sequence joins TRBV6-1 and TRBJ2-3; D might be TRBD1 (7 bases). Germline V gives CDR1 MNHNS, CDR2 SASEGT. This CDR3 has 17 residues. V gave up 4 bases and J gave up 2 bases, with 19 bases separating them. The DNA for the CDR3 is TGTGCCAGCAGTGGGGGGGACAGTTGGGGGATCACAGATACGCAGTATTTT. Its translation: CASSGGDSWGITDTQYF.

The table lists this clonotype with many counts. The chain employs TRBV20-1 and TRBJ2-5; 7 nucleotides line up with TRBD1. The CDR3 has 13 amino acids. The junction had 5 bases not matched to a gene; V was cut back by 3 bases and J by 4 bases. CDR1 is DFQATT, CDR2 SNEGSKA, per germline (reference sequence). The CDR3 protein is CSASWQGVETQYF. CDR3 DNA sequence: TGCAGTGCTAGTTGGCAGGGGGTAGAGACCCAGTACTTC.

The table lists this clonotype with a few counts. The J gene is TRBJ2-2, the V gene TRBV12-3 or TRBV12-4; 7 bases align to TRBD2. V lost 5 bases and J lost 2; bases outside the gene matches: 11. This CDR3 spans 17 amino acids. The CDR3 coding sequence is TGTGCCAGCAGTCCCCGGGGGAGCGGGGACAACACCGGGGAGCTGTTTTTT. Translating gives CASSPRGSGDNTGELFF.

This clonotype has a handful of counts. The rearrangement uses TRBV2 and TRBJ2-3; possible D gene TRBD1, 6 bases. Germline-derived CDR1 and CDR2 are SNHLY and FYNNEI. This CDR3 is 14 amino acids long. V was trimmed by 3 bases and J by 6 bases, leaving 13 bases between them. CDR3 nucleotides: TGTGCCAGCAGTGAGATCAGGGGTGGCGATACGCAGTATTTT. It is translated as CASSEIRGGDTQYF.

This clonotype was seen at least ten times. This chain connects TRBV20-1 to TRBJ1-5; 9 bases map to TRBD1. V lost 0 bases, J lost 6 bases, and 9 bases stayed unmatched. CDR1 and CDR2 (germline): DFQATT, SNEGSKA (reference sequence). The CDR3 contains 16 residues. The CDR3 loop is CSAREPGQGSSQPQHF. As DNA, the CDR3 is TGCAGTGCTAGAGAACCGGGACAGGGCTCGAGTCAGCCCCAGCATTTT.

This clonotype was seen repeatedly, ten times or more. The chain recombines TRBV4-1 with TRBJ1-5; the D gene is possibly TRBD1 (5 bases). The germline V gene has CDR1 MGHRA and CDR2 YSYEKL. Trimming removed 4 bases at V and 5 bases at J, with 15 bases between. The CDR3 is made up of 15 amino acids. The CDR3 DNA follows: TGCGCCAGCAGCCGGAACGGGGACGAGGATCAGCCCCAGCATTTT. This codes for CASSRNGDEDQPQHF.

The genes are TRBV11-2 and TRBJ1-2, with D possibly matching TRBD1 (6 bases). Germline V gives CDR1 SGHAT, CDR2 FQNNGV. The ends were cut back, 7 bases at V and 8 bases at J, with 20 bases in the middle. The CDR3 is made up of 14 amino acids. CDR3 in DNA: TGTGCCAGCACCTCACAGGGCGGCCAGGCCGGCTACACCTTC. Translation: CASTSQGGQAGYTF.

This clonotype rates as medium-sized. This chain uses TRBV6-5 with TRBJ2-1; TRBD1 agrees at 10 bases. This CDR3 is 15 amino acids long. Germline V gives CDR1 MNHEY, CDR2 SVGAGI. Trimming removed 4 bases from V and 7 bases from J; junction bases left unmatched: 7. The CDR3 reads CASSLQDRGGNEQFF. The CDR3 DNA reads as TGTGCCAGCAGTTTGCAGGACAGGGGGGGAAATGAGCAGTTCTTC.

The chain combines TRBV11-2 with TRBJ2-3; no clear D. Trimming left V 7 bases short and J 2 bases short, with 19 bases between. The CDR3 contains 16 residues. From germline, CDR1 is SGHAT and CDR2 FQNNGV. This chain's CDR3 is CASTTQPSYPTDTQYF. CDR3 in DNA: TGTGCCAGCACCACTCAACCGAGCTACCCCACAGATACGCAGTATTTT.

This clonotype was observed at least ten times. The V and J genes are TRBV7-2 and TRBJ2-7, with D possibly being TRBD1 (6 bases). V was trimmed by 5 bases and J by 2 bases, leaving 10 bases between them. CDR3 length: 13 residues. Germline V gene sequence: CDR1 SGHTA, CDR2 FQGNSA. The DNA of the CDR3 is TGTGCCAGCAGCCGGGACACCCCCTACGAGCAGTACTTC. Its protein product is CASSRDTPYEQYF.

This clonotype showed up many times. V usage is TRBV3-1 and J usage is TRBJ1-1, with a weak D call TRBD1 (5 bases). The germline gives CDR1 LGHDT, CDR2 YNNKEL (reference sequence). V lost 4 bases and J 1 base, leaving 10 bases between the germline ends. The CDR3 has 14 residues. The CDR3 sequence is CASSPIRENTEAFF. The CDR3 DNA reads TGTGCCAGCAGCCCGATCAGGGAGAACACTGAAGCTTTCTTT.

CDR3 in DNA: TGCAGTGCTAGAAAGGAGTCGGGCTCCTATAATTCACCCCTCCACTTT. It is translated as CSARKESGSYNSPLHF. V usage is TRBV20-1 and J usage is TRBJ1-6; D is unclear. The CDR3 sequence is 16 residues long. Germline CDR1 DFQATT, CDR2 SNEGSKA (reference sequence). V lost 2 bases and J lost 0, with 11 bases in between.

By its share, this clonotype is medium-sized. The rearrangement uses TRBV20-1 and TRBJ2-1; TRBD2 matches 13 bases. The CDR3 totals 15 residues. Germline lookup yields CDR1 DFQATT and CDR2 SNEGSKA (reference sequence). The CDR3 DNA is TGCAGCTTCCTAGGAACTAGCGGGGGGGCTGATGAGCAGTTCTTC. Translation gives CSFLGTSGGADEQFF.

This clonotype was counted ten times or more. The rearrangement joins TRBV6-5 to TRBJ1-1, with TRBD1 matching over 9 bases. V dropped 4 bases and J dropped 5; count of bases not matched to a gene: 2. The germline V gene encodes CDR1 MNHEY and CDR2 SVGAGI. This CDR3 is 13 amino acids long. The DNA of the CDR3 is TGTGCCAGCAGTTTGGACAGGGGTACTGAAGCTTTCTTT. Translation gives CASSLDRGTEAFF.

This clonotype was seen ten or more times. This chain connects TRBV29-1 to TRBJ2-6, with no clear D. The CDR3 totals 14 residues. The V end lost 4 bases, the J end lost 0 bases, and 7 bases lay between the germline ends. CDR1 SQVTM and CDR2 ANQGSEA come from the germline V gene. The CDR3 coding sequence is TGCAGCGTTGGAAGTGGCTCTGGGGCCAACGTCCTGACTTTC. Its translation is CSVGSGSGANVLTF.

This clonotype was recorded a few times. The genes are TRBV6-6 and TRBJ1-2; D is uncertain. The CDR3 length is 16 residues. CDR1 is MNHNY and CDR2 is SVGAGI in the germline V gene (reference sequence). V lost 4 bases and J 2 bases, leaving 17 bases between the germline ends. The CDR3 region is CASSSLRRSDNYGYTF. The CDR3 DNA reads TGTGCCAGCAGTTCCCTCCGGAGAAGCGACAACTATGGCTACACCTTC.

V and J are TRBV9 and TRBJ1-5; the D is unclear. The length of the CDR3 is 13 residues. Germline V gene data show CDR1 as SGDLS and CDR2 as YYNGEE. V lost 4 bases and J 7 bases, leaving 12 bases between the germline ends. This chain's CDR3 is CASSPGVSQPQHF. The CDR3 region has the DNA TGTGCCAGCAGCCCCGGGGTCAGCCAGCCCCAGCATTTT.

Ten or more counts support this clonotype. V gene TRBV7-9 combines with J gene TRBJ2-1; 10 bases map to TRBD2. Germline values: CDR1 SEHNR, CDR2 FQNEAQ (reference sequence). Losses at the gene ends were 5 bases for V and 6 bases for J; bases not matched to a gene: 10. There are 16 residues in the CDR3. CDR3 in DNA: TGTGCCAGCAGCAACGAAGCGGGGGGGGCCGGCAATGAGCAGTTCTTC. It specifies CASSNEAGGAGNEQFF.

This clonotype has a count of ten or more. The CDR3 DNA is TGTGCCAGCTCGCGAGGTGCAGCGGGGGCCACGACCCAGTACTTC. Translated, it gives CASSRGAAGATTQYF. The genes are TRBV18 and TRBJ2-5; 8 positions agree with TRBD2. The V gene end was trimmed by 6 bases and the J gene end by 7 bases; junction bases not matched to a gene: 13. Germline lookup yields CDR1 KGHSH and CDR2 LQKENI. This CDR3 is built from 15 residues.

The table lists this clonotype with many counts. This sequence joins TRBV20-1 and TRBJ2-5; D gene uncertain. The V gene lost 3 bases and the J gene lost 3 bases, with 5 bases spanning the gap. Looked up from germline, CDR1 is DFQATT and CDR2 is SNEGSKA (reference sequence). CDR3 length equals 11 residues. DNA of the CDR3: TGCAGTGCTAGCCCGAAAGAGACCCAGTACTTC. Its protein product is CSASPKETQYF.

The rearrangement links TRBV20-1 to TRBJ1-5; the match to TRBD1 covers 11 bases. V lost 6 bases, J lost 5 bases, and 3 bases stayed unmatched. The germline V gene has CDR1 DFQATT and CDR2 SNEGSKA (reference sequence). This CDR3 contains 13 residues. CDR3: CSAGTGGDQPQHF. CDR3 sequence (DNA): TGCAGTGCAGGGACAGGGGGGGATCAGCCCCAGCATTTT.

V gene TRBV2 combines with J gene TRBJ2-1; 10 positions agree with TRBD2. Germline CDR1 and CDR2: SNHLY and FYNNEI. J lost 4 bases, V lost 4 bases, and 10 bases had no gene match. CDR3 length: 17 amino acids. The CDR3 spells CASSGGGLAVTYNEQFF. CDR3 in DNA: TGTGCCAGCAGTGGAGGTGGACTAGCGGTGACGTACAATGAGCAGTTCTTC.

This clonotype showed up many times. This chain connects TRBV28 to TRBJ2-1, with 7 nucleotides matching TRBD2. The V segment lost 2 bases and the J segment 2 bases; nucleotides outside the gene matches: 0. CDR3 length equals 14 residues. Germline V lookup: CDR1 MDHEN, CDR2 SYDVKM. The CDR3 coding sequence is TGTGCCAGCAGTTTAAGCGGGGCCTACAATGAGCAGTTCTTC. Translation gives CASSLSGAYNEQFF. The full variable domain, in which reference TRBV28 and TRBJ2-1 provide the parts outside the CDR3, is DVKVTQSSRYLVKRTGEKVFLECVQDMDHENMFWYRQDPGLGLRLIYFSYDVKMKEKGDIPEGYSVSREKKERFSLILESASTNQTSMYLCASSLSGAYNEQFFGPGTRLTVL.

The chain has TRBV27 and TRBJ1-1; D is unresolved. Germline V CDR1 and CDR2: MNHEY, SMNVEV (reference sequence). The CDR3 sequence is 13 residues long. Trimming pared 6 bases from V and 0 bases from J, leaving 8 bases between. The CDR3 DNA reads TGTGCCAGCAGCTTTCGGATGAACACTGAAGCTTTCTTT. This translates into CASSFRMNTEAFF.

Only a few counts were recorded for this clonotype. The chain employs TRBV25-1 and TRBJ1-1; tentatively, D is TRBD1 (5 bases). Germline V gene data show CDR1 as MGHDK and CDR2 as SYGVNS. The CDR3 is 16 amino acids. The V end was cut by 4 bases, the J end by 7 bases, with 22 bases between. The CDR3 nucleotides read TGTGCCAGCAGTGCCACCCCCCGGGGCGGTGGCTTTGAAGCTTTCTTT. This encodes CASSATPRGGGFEAFF.